One and the same sample provided the 31 T cell receptor beta chains below, sequenced in a study of blood T cell repertoires in COVID-19. Method: immunoSEQ multiplex PCR; TCRdb's copy keeps in-frame clones and lacks some. Among around 60,000 clones listed, over 75% were seen once. Sequenced input: peripheral blood. All receptors derive from a woman of 80 years or more with acute or convalescent COVID-19.

The gene calls are TRBV4-2 and TRBJ1-3, with 7 bases aligning to TRBD1. The CDR3 covers 18 residues. CDR1 is LGHNA, CDR2 YNFKEQ, per germline. Germline trimming cut 0 bases from V and 5 bases from J; bases unmatched to any gene: 13. The CDR3 DNA sequence: TGTGCCAGCAGCCAAGAAATCCAGGGGGGAGGACTTAGAAACACCATATATTTT. It translates to CASSQEIQGGGLRNTIYF.

The CDR3 protein is CALKQRGGPDTQYF. CDR3 DNA: TGTGCCCTCAAGCAGCGGGGGGGCCCAGATACGCAGTATTTT. The rearrangement uses TRBV2 and TRBJ2-3, with 10 bases lining up with TRBD2. V was clipped by 11 bases and J by 4 bases; unmatched bases: 9. CDR1 is SNHLY and CDR2 is FYNNEI in the germline V gene. CDR3 length equals 14 residues.

The chain couples TRBV4-1 to TRBJ2-5; TRBD1 matches at 8 bases. Losses at the gene ends were 0 bases for V and 4 bases for J; bases not matched to a gene: 7. CDR1 and CDR2 from the germline V gene are MGHRA and YSYEKL. There are 16 residues in the CDR3. CDR3 DNA sequence: TGCGCCAGCAGCCAAGATGGACAGGGCCAGGGAGAGACCCAGTACTTC. It specifies CASSQDGQGQGETQYF.

The chain joins TRBV28 to TRBJ1-2, with D maybe TRBD1 (6 bases). V lost 6 bases and J 8 bases, leaving 19 bases between the germline ends. The length of the CDR3 is 14 residues. Germline CDR1 MDHEN, CDR2 SYDVKM. CDR3 nucleotide sequence: TGTGCCAGCAGCCCGGGGGGGGCAGTTCGGGGCTACACCTTC. As protein: CASSPGGAVRGYTF.

This clone was detected only once. The chain couples TRBV30 to TRBJ2-2, with 7 bases fitting TRBD2. From germline, CDR1 is GTSNPN and CDR2 SVGIG (reference sequence). Germline trimming cut 4 bases from V and 4 bases from J; bases unmatched to any gene: 3. This CDR3 is built from 13 residues. The DNA of the CDR3 is TGTGCCTGGAATTCGGGGGGCACCGGGGAGCTGTTTTTT. Translating it yields CAWNSGGTGELFF.

The chain couples TRBV12-3 or TRBV12-4 to TRBJ2-3; D gene ambiguous. CDR3 length: 10 amino acids. V was cut by 10 bases and J by 6 bases, with 8 bases left in between. The CDR3 sequence: CANNPDTQYF. The CDR3 region has the DNA TGTGCCAACAACCCGGATACGCAGTATTTT.

The count of this clone is one. V is TRBV30 and J is TRBJ1-1; possible D gene TRBD1, 6 bases. The V gene's germline CDR1 is GTSNPN and CDR2 SVGIG (reference sequence). Trimming cost V 3 bases and J 1 base, with 12 bases left between them. This CDR3 spans 14 amino acids. CDR3 sequence: CAWSPTGQNTEAFF. CDR3 nucleotides: TGTGCCTGGAGCCCCACAGGGCAGAACACTGAAGCTTTCTTT.

V usage is TRBV4-1 and J usage is TRBJ2-7, with D maybe TRBD2 (7 bases). The germline V gene has CDR1 MGHRA and CDR2 YSYEKL. CDR3 length equals 17 residues. V was shortened by 0 bases and J by 3 bases, with 18 bases between the two germline ends. The chain's CDR3 is CASSQEGGGAIGYEQYF. CDR3 bases: TGCGCCAGCAGCCAAGAAGGGGGAGGGGCAATTGGCTACGAGCAGTACTTC.

The rearrangement uses TRBV10-3 and TRBJ2-1; 8 bases align to TRBD2. CDR3 length: 14 residues. Germline lookup yields CDR1 ENHRY and CDR2 SYGVKD. J was trimmed by 8 bases and V by 9 bases; bases with no gene match: 12. The DNA for the CDR3 is TGTGCCATAGGGACTAGGGGCAGCGGGGATGAGCAGTTCTTC. The encoded protein is CAIGTRGSGDEQFF.

This clone was seen once. V and J are TRBV27 and TRBJ2-3; possible D gene TRBD2, 6 bases. Germline CDR1 MNHEY, CDR2 SMNVEV (reference sequence). V was shortened by 3 bases and J by 0 bases, with 10 bases between the two germline ends. The CDR3 consists of 15 residues. In DNA form, the CDR3 reads TGTGCCAGCAGTTTTTGGCGGGGTAGCACAGATACGCAGTATTTT. This translates into CASSFWRGSTDTQYF.

The chain is built from TRBV5-1 and TRBJ2-5, with 8 bases fitting TRBD1. The J segment lost 5 bases and the V segment lost 5 bases, leaving 11 bases of the junction unmatched. Germline lookup yields CDR1 SGHRS and CDR2 YFSETQ. This CDR3 comprises 15 residues. The CDR3 loop is CASRPQTGVGETQYF. In DNA, the CDR3 is TGCGCCAGCAGGCCCCAGACAGGGGTAGGGGAGACCCAGTACTTC. The full variable domain, completed using reference TRBV5-1 and TRBJ2-5, is KAGVTQTPRYLIKTRGQQVTLSCSPISGHRSVSWYQQTPGQGLQFLFEYFSETQRNKGNFPGRFSGRQFSNSRSEMNVSTLELGDSALYLCASRPQTGVGETQYFGPGTRLLVL.

This chain joins TRBV10-3 and TRBJ1-1, with no clear D. The V gene's germline CDR1 is ENHRY and CDR2 SYGVKD. The V end lost 11 bases, the J end lost 1 base, and 11 bases lay between the germline ends. The length of the CDR3 is 12 residues. In DNA, the CDR3 is TGTGCCTCCCGGGATCAGAACACTGAAGCTTTCTTT. Amino acids: CASRDQNTEAFF.

This sequence joins TRBV30 and TRBJ1-6, with D unclear. This CDR3 spans 13 amino acids. CDR1 and CDR2 (germline): GTSNPN, SVGIG (reference sequence). Trimming removed 3 bases from V and 8 bases from J, with 11 bases in between. The DNA of the CDR3 is TGTGCCTGGAGCCGCGGGGAGGATTCACCCCTCCACTTT. Translating gives CAWSRGEDSPLHF.

V is TRBV19 and J is TRBJ2-1, with TRBD2 identical over 10 bases. The junction had 26 bases not matched to a gene; V was cut back by 6 bases and J by 6 bases. The germline gives CDR1 LNHDA, CDR2 SQIVND (reference sequence). The length of the CDR3 is 21 residues. CDR3 loop: CASRVCLGGSIPGLAFNEQFF. CDR3 DNA: TGTGCCAGTAGGGTTTGTCTGGGGGGTTCTATACCGGGACTAGCGTTCAATGAGCAGTTCTTC.

The chain recombines TRBV5-1 with TRBJ2-5; 8 positions match TRBD1. Trimming at V came to 4 bases and at J to 5 bases, leaving 4 bases not matched to a gene. Germline CDR1 and CDR2: SGHRS and YFSETQ. This CDR3 region has 13 residues. CDR3 sequence reads: CASSARGRETQYF. The CDR3 region has the DNA TGCGCCAGCAGCGCCAGGGGGCGGGAGACCCAGTACTTC. Full variable domain (outside the CDR3, taken from reference TRBV5-1 and TRBJ2-5): KAGVTQTPRYLIKTRGQQVTLSCSPISGHRSVSWYQQTPGQGLQFLFEYFSETQRNKGNFPGRFSGRQFSNSRSEMNVSTLELGDSALYLCASSARGRETQYFGPGTRLLVL.

This clone has more than one count but fewer than ten. This chain connects TRBV5-6 to TRBJ1-2; 8 positions match TRBD1. There are 14 residues in the CDR3. The V gene end was trimmed by 2 bases and the J gene end by 8 bases; junction bases not matched to a gene: 8. Germline V gene data show CDR1 as SGHDT and CDR2 as YYEEEE. In DNA form, the CDR3 reads TGTGCCAGCAGCTTCTGGGGGCAGGGGGCAGGCTACACCTTC. Translating gives CASSFWGQGAGYTF.

This CDR3 reads CASSGTSQSSYEQYF. Written as DNA, the CDR3 is TGCGCCAGCAGCGGTACTAGTCAGTCTTCCTACGAGCAGTACTTC. The gene calls are TRBV5-1 and TRBJ2-7; tentatively, D is TRBD2 (5 bases). Trimming took 4 bases from V and 1 from J, leaving 15 bases between them. Germline loops: CDR1 SGHRS, CDR2 YFSETQ. The CDR3 extends over 15 amino acids.

The CDR3 loop reads CASSVVGTKGNTIYF. Here the CDR3 DNA reads TGTGCCAGCAGCGTAGTGGGGACAAAAGGAAACACCATATATTTT. The chain has TRBV9 and TRBJ1-3; possible D gene TRBD1, 6 bases. V lost 0 bases and J 4 bases, leaving 11 bases between the germline ends. Germline values: CDR1 SGDLS, CDR2 YYNGEE. The CDR3 has 15 amino acids. Together with reference TRBV9 and TRBJ1-3, the CDR3 gives the full variable domain: DSGVTQTPKHLITATGQRVTLRCSPRSGDLSVYWYQQSLDQGLQFLIQYYNGEERAKGNILERFSAQQFPDLHSELNLSSLELGDSALYFCASSVVGTKGNTIYFGEGSWLTVV.

This chain joins TRBV13 and TRBJ2-7, with 12 positions matching TRBD2. This CDR3 has 14 amino acids. CDR1 and CDR2 from the germline V gene are PRHDT and FYEKMQ (reference sequence). With 6 bases clipped from V and 5 bases from J, the junction kept 5 bases outside the gene matches. CDR3 DNA: TGTGCCAGCAGTAGGACTAGCGGGGCTAACGAGCAGTACTTC. Protein sequence: CASSRTSGANEQYF.

CDR3 residues: CASRLAGGQETQYF. The CDR3 DNA sequence: TGTGCCAGCCGGCTAGCGGGGGGGCAAGAGACCCAGTACTTC. This chain connects TRBV7-8 to TRBJ2-5; 12 nucleotides agree with TRBD2. Germline assignment: CDR1 SGHVS and CDR2 FQNEAQ. Germline trimming cut 8 bases from V and 2 bases from J; bases unmatched to any gene: 3. The CDR3 contains 14 residues.

The gene calls are TRBV14 and TRBJ2-2; weak D call: TRBD2 (5 bases). Germline values: CDR1 SGHDN, CDR2 FVKESK. This CDR3 is built from 12 residues. V lost 4 bases to trimming and J lost 8 bases, with 8 bases between them. The CDR3 reads CASSLAKGELFF. DNA for the CDR3: TGTGCCAGCAGCCTAGCGAAGGGGGAGCTGTTTTTT.

J is TRBJ2-7 and V is TRBV28; 8 bases align to TRBD1. V lost 2 bases to trimming and J lost 6 bases; unmatched junction nucleotides: 9. The germline gives CDR1 MDHEN, CDR2 SYDVKM. There are 15 residues in the CDR3. In DNA form, the CDR3 reads TGTGCCAGCAGTTTACTTCAGGGGGCGGGGTCCGAGCAGTACTTC. This translates into CASSLLQGAGSEQYF.

A single count supports this clone. CDR3 amino acids: CASTLGLAVQETQYF. The CDR3 bases are TGTGCCAGCACCCTGGGACTAGCGGTCCAAGAGACCCAGTACTTC. The rearrangement links TRBV7-9 to TRBJ2-5, with TRBD2 matching 11 bases. The CDR3 is 15 residues long. Germline trimming cut 7 bases from V and 1 base from J; bases unmatched to any gene: 5. The germline CDR1 and CDR2 sequences are SEHNR and FQNEAQ (reference sequence).

The chain carries TRBV25-1 and TRBJ1-5; D is ambiguous. This CDR3 contains 14 residues. The V gene's germline CDR1 is MGHDK and CDR2 SYGVNS. The ends were cut back, 6 bases at V and 0 bases at J, with 9 bases in the middle. The CDR3 DNA reads as TGTGCCAGCAGCAGCAGCGATAGCAATCAGCCCCAGCATTTT. Residues: CASSSSDSNQPQHF.

The V call is TRBV10-1, the J call TRBJ2-1; possible D gene TRBD1, 5 bases. The CDR3 has 13 amino acids. V was cut by 6 bases and J by 0 bases, with 6 bases left in between. The germline gives CDR1 WNHNN, CDR2 SYGVQD (reference sequence). In DNA, the CDR3 is TGCGCCAGCAGCCAGGGCTCCTACAATGAGCAGTTCTTC. As protein: CASSQGSYNEQFF.

The chain is built from TRBV5-1 and TRBJ1-2; 9 bases align to TRBD1. In germline, CDR1 is SGHRS, CDR2 YFSETQ. Trimming at V came to 4 bases and at J to 7 bases, leaving 11 bases not matched to a gene. The CDR3 contains 15 residues. In nucleotides, the CDR3 is TGCGCCAGCAGCGCCGGGGACAGGGTCTACAGTGGCTACACCTTC. Encoded protein: CASSAGDRVYSGYTF.

The rearrangement uses TRBV7-3 and TRBJ2-3; D ambiguous. Germline-derived CDR1 and CDR2 are SGHTA and FQGTGA. This CDR3 has 16 residues. V was clipped by 5 bases and J by 0 bases, with 15 bases between them. For the CDR3, the DNA is TGTGCCAGCAGCCCCAACCTGGTTCTAAGCACAGATACGCAGTATTTT. Its translation: CASSPNLVLSTDTQYF.

V gene TRBV5-1 combines with J gene TRBJ1-1; D unresolved. The V gene lost 4 bases and the J gene lost 5 bases, with 15 bases spanning the gap. CDR3 length: 14 residues. Looked up from germline, CDR1 is SGHRS and CDR2 is YFSETQ. The CDR3 DNA sequence: TGCGCCAGCAGCCGCGCCCCCACCGGGACTGAAGCTTTCTTT. This sequence encodes CASSRAPTGTEAFF. The whole variable domain, remainder taken from reference TRBV5-1 and TRBJ1-1, is KAGVTQTPRYLIKTRGQQVTLSCSPISGHRSVSWYQQTPGQGLQFLFEYFSETQRNKGNFPGRFSGRQFSNSRSEMNVSTLELGDSALYLCASSRAPTGTEAFFGQGTRLTVV.

This clone appeared once. The chain has TRBV10-3 and TRBJ2-1, with TRBD1 matching over 7 bases. CDR1 ENHRY and CDR2 SYGVKD come from the germline V gene. This CDR3 contains 12 residues. V shed 5 bases and J 7 bases; nucleotides not matched to a gene: 2. CDR3 bases: TGTGCCATCAGTTCAGGGGGAAATGAGCAGTTCTTC. Protein: CAISSGGNEQFF.

The CDR3 region has the DNA TGCGCCAGCAGCTTGGCGGGAGGCGGGACTAGCTCCTACGAGCAGTACTTC. As protein: CASSLAGGGTSSYEQYF. The chain combines TRBV5-1 with TRBJ2-7, with 8 bases identical to TRBD2. This CDR3 is 17 amino acids long. J lost 0 bases, V lost 0 bases, and 8 bases had no gene match. Germline-derived CDR1 and CDR2 are SGHRS and YFSETQ.

This chain uses TRBV7-2 with TRBJ1-2; D remains ambiguous. Germline V gives CDR1 SGHTA, CDR2 FQGNSA. There are 11 residues in the CDR3. V lost 5 bases and J 6 bases, leaving 7 bases between the germline ends. The CDR3 DNA reads TGTGCCAGCAGCCGGTCGGATGGCTACACCTTC. Encoded protein: CASSRSDGYTF.